This record looks at one TCR beta chain sequence and its context. Authors' data handling: The authors estimated nucleated cell counts from reference gene primer amplification. Produced via immunoSEQ multiplex PCR; TCRdb's table is partial and in-frame only. V and J calls and clone size are copied from that table; D and trimming were computed from the DNA. This table has 90,000 or so clones, 65% to 90% appearing once. The entry originates in a study of blood T cell repertoires in COVID-19. Study at large: Samples representing acute and convalescent COVID-19 were sourced from the United States, Italy and Spain. Sources were T cells, B-cell-depleted T cells, or PBMCs; the material itself was cDNA or gDNA.

CDR3 length: 14 residues. With V trimmed by 5 bases and J by 6 bases, 8 bases remained unmatched. The germline V gene encodes CDR1 LGHDT and CDR2 YNNKEL (reference sequence). This clonotype was sampled from a man aged 55 to 70 with acute or convalescent COVID-19. The chain joins TRBV3-1 (or the pseudogene TRBV3-2) to TRBJ2-3; 7 bases line up with TRBD1. Material: peripheral blood. CDR3 sequence reads: CASSKTGAGDTQYF. The CDR3, as DNA: TGTGCCAGCAGCAAAACAGGGGCCGGTGATACGCAGTATTTT.